The rows below give T cell receptor beta chains drawn from one sample of a study of T cell changes during pregnancy in multiple sclerosis. The protocol was immunoSEQ multiplex PCR, while the TCRdb copy is restricted to in-frame clones and leaves out a portion. Here the sample spans some 41,000 clones, approximately 91% being singletons. The sequenced material came from PBMCs (not recorded whether the cells were cultured). These receptors originate from a female donor with multiple sclerosis, enrolled in a pregnancy study. Both conserved end residues are trimmed from each CDR3.

v_call cdr3_aa
TRBV5-1 ASSPRRDRANTGELF
TRBV2 ASVRGSDEKLF
TRBV9 ASSVTGQETQY
TRBV4-2 ASSQEGSGSSSYNEQF
TRBV5-1 ASSLEGINHEQF
TRBV18 ASSPTGISYEQY
TRBV27 ASTPRPGGGEKLF
TRBV19 ASSIGRAAAF
TRBV28 ASSPEWGEAF
TRBV5-6 ASSLGPPGVQPQH
TRBV5-1 ASSWGQGAGTEAF
TRBV19 ASSKQGANTEAF
TRBV7-2 ASSLLGGGYGYT
TRBV7-6 ASSSGGRASYEQY
TRBV2 ASATSERNTGELF
TRBV12-5 ASGLALSGTQISPLH
TRBV7-7 ASSLTPSGLVLSTYEQY
TRBV5-6 ASSRGKIQTHWNTEAF
TRBV7-2 ASSLIGTAYEQY
TRBV10-1 ASTLGTSGTDTQY
TRBV27 ASSSLMNTEAF
TRBV5-4 ASSLAIKGQGFSYEQY
TRBV6-1 ASSETQWNEQY
TRBV11-3 ASSWDRGTGEQY
TRBV27 ASRTPRGPGEKLF
TRBV10-3 AISDRLAGHYEQY
TRBV19 ASKSSGRAYEQY
TRBV7-9 ASSLPGDRGLYEQY
TRBV5-5 ASSLASQGPKHHYEQF
TRBV13 ASSLAVDRALSYEQY
TRBV6-1 ASIPGTGIGYT
TRBV6-1 ASKEGQGEFYTIY
TRBV19 ASSRDGSSYEQY
TRBV4-1 ASSQGTGRYEQY
TRBV10-2 ASSEIRLETQY
TRBV4-1 ASSPQLAGGGGAETQY